Each of the 17 T cell receptor beta chains below was sequenced from the same sample in a study of patients and donors after allogeneic stem cell transplantation. TCRdb reprocessed the RT-PCR reads with MiXCR, giving one entry per CDR3 protein. Of some 880,000 distinct CDR3 sequences listed, 15% to 20% are singletons. The source material was blood, either unsorted or a sorted T cell fraction (not recorded which). The receptors were sampled from a human donor who was either an allogeneic HSCT recipient or a stem cell or donor lymphocyte infusion donor (not recorded which). It is not recorded whose cells these are; they may come from a transplant donor.

There are a few counts of this clonotype. The chain recombines TRBV21-1 with TRBJ1-5; TRBD1 is the table's D call, not checked against the DNA. TRBV21-1 is labeled a pseudogene. The CDR3 loop spans 16 amino acids. The CDR3 here is CASSNRSGTGNQPQHF. Written as DNA, the CDR3 is TGTGCCAGCAGCAACCGGTCCGGGACAGGCAATCAGCCCCAGCATTTT.

This clonotype has only a few counts. No DNA is shown, since the ends of the CDR3 on it are uncertain; the CDR3 is the one TCRdb lists. The chain carries TRBV11-1 and TRBJ2-4; the table's D call of TRBD1 was not tested on the DNA. Counting both end residues, the CDR3 totals 14 amino acids. From germline, CDR1 is SGHAT and CDR2 FQDESV (reference sequence). CDR3: CASSLAVLGDIQYF.

This chain connects TRBV30 to TRBJ1-1; D remains unclear. V lost 7 bases to trimming and J lost 11 bases, with 8 bases between them. CDR1 GTSNPN and CDR2 SVGIG come from the germline V gene (reference sequence). The length of the CDR3 is 8 residues. CDR3 sequence: CASNWAFF. The CDR3 DNA is TGTGCCTCAAATTGGGCTTTCTTT.

This clonotype occurred many times. The J gene is TRBJ1-2, the V gene TRBV20-1, with unresolved D. V lost 3 bases and J lost 4, with 18 bases in between. CDR3 length: 15 amino acids. The germline gives CDR1 DFQATT, CDR2 SNEGSKA (reference sequence). CDR3 sequence (DNA): TGCAGTGCTAGTAATCCGGACCGCCTGGCCTATGGCTACACCTTC. Amino acid sequence: CSASNPDRLAYGYTF.

This clonotype has a count of ten or more. This chain connects TRBV12-3 or TRBV12-4 to TRBJ2-2, with 7 nucleotides matching TRBD2. Trimming removed 4 bases from V and 1 base from J; junction bases left unmatched: 3. The CDR3 has 15 residues. In nucleotides, the CDR3 is TGTGCCAGCAGTTGGGGGGGAGAGAACACCGGGGAGCTGTTTTTT. Protein: CASSWGGENTGELFF.

The V and J genes are TRBV11-2 and TRBJ2-2; 8 nucleotides match TRBD2. Per the germline V gene, CDR1 is SGHAT and CDR2 is FQNNGV. J lost 0 bases, V lost 5 bases, and 11 bases had no gene match. The CDR3 has 18 residues. CDR3 nucleotides: TGTGCCAGCAGCCCACGGACTAGCACCTTCGCGAACACCGGGGAGCTGTTTTTT. Encoded protein: CASSPRTSTFANTGELFF.

The CDR3 sequence is CSGRFNYQNEQFF. The CDR3 nucleotides read TGCAGTGGAAGATTTAACTACCAGAATGAGCAGTTCTTC. The V and J genes are TRBV20-1 and TRBJ2-1, with D unclear. The CDR3 consists of 13 residues. Trimming pared 7 bases from V and 7 bases from J, leaving 17 bases between. Germline V gene data show CDR1 as DFQATT and CDR2 as SNEGSKA (reference sequence).

This clonotype was seen only a few times. CDR3 nucleotide sequence: TGCGCCAGCAGCTTGGATTTGGATTACGAGCAGTACTTC. This gives the protein CASSLDLDYEQYF. J is TRBJ2-7 and V is TRBV5-1; D is uncertain. The V and J ends lost 0 bases and 4 bases respectively, with 8 bases between them. The CDR3 covers 13 residues. In germline, CDR1 is SGHRS, CDR2 YFSETQ.

This chain connects TRBV2 to TRBJ1-2; 7 bases align to TRBD1. J lost 1 base, V lost 7 bases, and 6 bases had no gene match. The germline CDR1 and CDR2 sequences are SNHLY and FYNNEI. CDR3 length: 14 amino acids. The CDR3 here is CASIRQGSNYGYTF. CDR3 DNA sequence: TGTGCCAGCATTAGACAGGGCAGTAACTATGGCTACACCTTC.

A few counts support this clonotype. The chain is built from TRBV5-1 and TRBJ2-3; weak D call: TRBD2 (5 bases). The germline gives CDR1 SGHRS, CDR2 YFSETQ. The CDR3 has 16 residues. Trimming left V 3 bases short and J 5 bases short, with 19 bases between. CDR3 protein: CASSSRAGLKQDTQYF. The CDR3, as DNA: TGCGCCAGCAGCTCCCGGGCGGGCCTCAAGCAAGATACGCAGTATTTT.

CDR3 sequence (DNA): TGTGCCTGGAGCGGTAGCGGGAGGCCAGGAGATACGCAGTATTTT. This translates into CAWSGSGRPGDTQYF. The chain uses TRBV30 and TRBJ2-3, with TRBD2 matching 10 bases. The CDR3 spans 15 residues. Germline CDR1 is GTSNPN and CDR2 is SVGIG (reference sequence). J was trimmed by 5 bases and V by 3 bases; bases with no gene match: 8.

This clonotype was seen only a few times. As DNA, the CDR3 is TGTGCCAGCAGTGGGGGACTAGCGGGGGTCGGAGAGCAGTACTTC. This translates into CASSGGLAGVGEQYF. This chain joins TRBV12-3 or TRBV12-4 and TRBJ2-7; 14 bases agree with TRBD2. The CDR3 has 15 amino acids. V was clipped by 5 bases and J by 7 bases; unmatched bases: 7.

This clonotype has a count of ten or more. The chain carries TRBV12-3 or TRBV12-4 and TRBJ1-5, with D maybe TRBD1 (5 bases). Trimming shortened V by 7 bases and J by 2 bases, and 15 bases separated the two germline ends. CDR3 length: 15 amino acids. Here the CDR3 reads CASTGDVKGNQPQHF. As DNA, the CDR3 is TGTGCCAGCACCGGGGACGTAAAGGGCAATCAGCCCCAGCATTTT.

The chain links TRBV6-5 to TRBJ2-7; D might be TRBD2 (5 bases). The CDR3 loop spans 14 amino acids. V shed 0 bases and J shed 5 bases, with 11 bases lying between them. Germline V gene lookup returns CDR1 MNHEY and CDR2 SVGAGI. In DNA, the CDR3 is TGTGCCAGCAGTTACTCACTGGAGGAGGACGAGCAGTACTTC. Amino acid sequence: CASSYSLEEDEQYF.

The rearrangement uses TRBV4-1 and TRBJ2-1; D gene uncertain. The CDR3 runs to 14 residues. Germline CDR1 reads MGHRA; CDR2 reads YSYEKL. Trimming left V 0 bases short and J 9 bases short, with 12 bases between. The CDR3 DNA follows: TGCGCCAGCAGCCAAGATCTGGGTTGGGGTGAGCAGTTCTTC. Protein: CASSQDLGWGEQFF.

V gene TRBV4-2 combines with J gene TRBJ2-4; no clear D. The CDR3 is made up of 16 amino acids. The V end was cut by 0 bases, the J end by 5 bases, with 14 bases between. Germline CDR1 and CDR2: LGHNA and YNFKEQ. DNA of the CDR3: TGTGCCAGCAGCCAAGAGGCATCCCCTACGGAAAACATTCAGTACTTC. It specifies CASSQEASPTENIQYF.

This clonotype came up many times. The chain recombines TRBV18 with TRBJ2-1, with a possible D match to TRBD2 (6 bases). The CDR3 spans 15 residues. Trimming stripped 2 bases from V and 7 bases from J, with 15 bases between. Per the germline V gene, CDR1 is KGHSH and CDR2 is LQKENI. This chain's CDR3 is CASSPASLRGNEQFF. CDR3 nucleotides: TGTGCCAGCTCACCAGCGTCACTTCGGGGGAATGAGCAGTTCTTC.